What follows describes a single T cell receptor beta chain. The antigen is unknown. A read error is possible here, since a much larger clone lies one base away. Molecular barcoded adaptors covering alpha/delta and beta/gamma chains were used on roughly 400 ng RNA. From the reads, TCRdb called clonotypes with MiXCR, one entry per CDR3 protein. This repertoire shows more than 35,000 distinct CDR3 sequences, roughly 13% found once; its top ten account for less than 40%. From germline, CDR1 is KGHDR and CDR2 SFDVKD. V lost 10 bases, J lost 7 bases, and 22 bases lay in between. This CDR3 spans 14 amino acids. The data are from a study of read filtering for tumor transcriptome and immune sequencing. Study-level information: The cohort had some 17 men and more than 11 women aged about 40 to 90, mean about 70 years. RNA-seq yielded only roughly 85 to 1,400 TCR reads, IR-seq about 3.5 to 10.27 million. Study results and limitations: RNA-seq captured clonotypes less deeply and reliably than IR-seq.

The source of this sequence is a donor at least 40 years old with multiple myeloma. Input material: a population of CD138-negative cells sorted from bone marrow. This rearrangement joins TRBV24-1 to TRBJ2-7, with D tentatively TRBD1 (5 bases). CDR3 sequence reads: CATISGQGIGEQYF. In DNA, the CDR3 is TGTGCCACGATTAGTGGACAAGGGATCGGAGAGCAGTACTTC.